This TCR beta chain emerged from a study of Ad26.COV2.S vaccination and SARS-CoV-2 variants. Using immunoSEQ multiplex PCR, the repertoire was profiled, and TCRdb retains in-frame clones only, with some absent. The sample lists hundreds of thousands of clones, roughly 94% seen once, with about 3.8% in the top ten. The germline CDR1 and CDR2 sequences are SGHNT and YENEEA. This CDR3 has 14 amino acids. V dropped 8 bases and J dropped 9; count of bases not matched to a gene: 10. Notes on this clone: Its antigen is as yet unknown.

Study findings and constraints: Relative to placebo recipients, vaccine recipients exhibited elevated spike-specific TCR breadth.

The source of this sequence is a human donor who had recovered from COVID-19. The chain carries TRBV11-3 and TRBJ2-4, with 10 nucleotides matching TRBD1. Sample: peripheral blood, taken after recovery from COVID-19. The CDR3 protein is CASSAGTGASIQYF. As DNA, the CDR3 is TGTGCCAGCTCTGCCGGGACAGGGGCTTCCATTCAGTACTTC.